The present TCR beta chain was sequenced within a study of CD8 T cells in Susac syndrome. Random hexamers primed reverse transcription of about 0.45 to 1 ug RNA. The CDR3 of TCR beta was amplified by immunoSEQ multiplex PCR across 54 Vbeta and 13 Jbeta. Using its own MiXCR run on the immunoSEQ multiplex PCR reads, TCRdb lists one record per CDR3 protein. The sample lists roughly 150,000 distinct CDR3 sequences, 93% occurring once. TCR beta sequencing was performed on blood CD8+ and CD4+ T cells. FACS was used to enrich TEMRA cells, whereas the CD8+ and CD4+ T cells were obtained by negative isolation. CDR1 and CDR2 from the germline V gene are SEHNR and FQNEAQ (reference sequence). The CDR3 length is 14 residues. Deletions cut 0 bases from V and 5 bases from J, with 10 bases between.

Sequencing used CD4+ T cells from PBMCs. The source is a human donor in good health. J is TRBJ1-2 and V is TRBV7-9; D remains ambiguous. The CDR3 coding sequence is TGTGCCAGCAGCTTAGCGACTTCCGGGTATGGCTACACCTTC. Residues: CASSLATSGYGYTF. The complete variable domain, with remaining parts taken from reference TRBV7-9 and TRBJ1-2, reads DTGVSQNPRHKITKRGQNVTFRCDPISEHNRLYWYRQTLGQGPEFLTYFQNEAQLEKSRLLSDRFSAERPKGSFSTLEIQRTEQGDSAMYLCASSLATSGYGYTFGSGTRLTVV.